This T cell receptor (beta chain) appears in the sequencing data of a study of response to subunit inactivated influenza vaccine. Findings and limits, study-wide: Every seasonal influenza vaccination brings in few new T cells, the authors suggested.

Ten or more counts support this clonotype. What it binds is unknown. Germline loops: CDR1 SEHNR, CDR2 FQNEAQ (reference sequence). The CDR3 length is 15 residues. Trimming took 5 bases from V and 5 from J, leaving 19 bases between them. Via MiXCR, TCRdb re-called the RT-PCR reads, giving one row per CDR3 protein. The table has more than 450,000 distinct CDR3 sequences, over 9.5% seen once. The V gene is TRBV7-9, the J gene TRBJ2-7; a weak D match, TRBD1 (6 bases). The receptor was derived from a man aged 50 to 59 who received an inactivated influenza vaccine. The material was PBMCs from blood, obtained on the day of vaccination. The CDR3, as DNA: TGTGCCAGCAGCGAGACGATTAGGGGGACCGACGAGCAGTACTTC. Encoded protein: CASSETIRGTDEQYF.